This T cell receptor beta chain was obtained from a study of tissue T cells after allogeneic stem cell transplantation. About the study: Several unmodified and three CD34-selected T-cell-depleted grafts went to graft-versus-host disease patients.

Germline CDR1 reads KGHDR; CDR2 reads SFDVKD. This CDR3 has 15 amino acids. The V gene lost 5 bases and the J gene lost 3 bases, with 14 bases spanning the gap. This clone was recorded a few times. Its antigen is as yet unknown. Findings and caveats of the study: Within patients, tissue anatomy strongly shaped TCR repertoire composition. Which tissue TCRs were alloreactive or antigen-specific was not determined. Some clones might be persisting host cells.

Sequenced by immunoSEQ multiplex PCR; TCRdb stores in-frame clones only, minus some. This sample has 300 to 400 clones; less than 60% occur once, and the top ten carry approximately 50%. GI sites, liver, skin and spleen were taken after median 9.75 post-mortem hours. The origin of this receptor is a female patient aged 35 to 69 with steroid-refractory graft-versus-host disease after an allogeneic stem cell transplant. The T cells may come from the graft donor. This specimen consisted of ascending colon tissue, obtained at autopsy. The rearrangement uses TRBV24-1 and TRBJ2-3; no definite D call. The CDR3 loop reads CATSVQGRQTDTQYF. CDR3 bases: TGTGCCACCAGTGTCCAAGGACGGCAAACAGATACGCAGTATTTT.